The rows below give T cell receptor beta chains drawn from one sample of a study of blood T cell repertoires in COVID-19. TCRdb's copy holds only in-frame clones and misses some; the assay was immunoSEQ multiplex PCR. The data hold over 250,000 clones, with 70% to 90% observed a single time. Specimen: peripheral blood. These receptors were obtained from a woman under 40 with acute or convalescent COVID-19. Both conserved end residues are part of each CDR3. The D gene is left open where the match is weak. Only part of the rows carry a size: once, few, many, or a class if the clone is expanded.

j_gene,v_gene,d_gene,abundance,CDR3aa,CDR3nt
TRBJ1-1,TRBV2,TRBD1,few,CASRTGTVNTEAFF,TGTGCCAGCAGAACAGGGACAGTGAACACTGAAGCTTTCTTT
TRBJ2-3,TRBV7-2,TRBD2,NA,CASSSLPGLAGGRTDTQYF,TGTGCCAGCAGCTCGTTACCGGGACTAGCGGGAGGACGGACAGATACGCAGTATTTT
TRBJ1-4,TRBV16,NA,NA,CASSQSWGRREKLFF,TGTGCCAGCAGCCAATCATGGGGGCGCCGGGAAAAACTGTTTTTT
TRBJ2-7,TRBV6-5,NA,few,CASSLGHLYEQYF,TGTGCCAGCAGCCTCGGACACCTCTACGAGCAGTACTTC
TRBJ1-6,TRBV5-8,TRBD1,NA,CASSPGDSRTNSPLHF,TGTGCCAGCAGCCCCGGGGACAGTAGAACTAATTCACCCCTCCACTTT
TRBJ2-7,TRBV19,TRBD1,NA,CASSPPGTGRYEQYF,TGTGCCAGTAGTCCCCCCGGGACAGGGAGGTACGAGCAGTACTTC
TRBJ1-2,TRBV9,TRBD1,NA,CASSVGQDVYGYTF,TGTGCCAGCAGCGTTGGACAGGACGTTTACGGCTACACCTTC
TRBJ2-1,TRBV5-1,TRBD2,NA,CASTTRTGSSSGRAYNEQFF,TGCGCCAGCACCACACGGACAGGGTCGTCTAGCGGGAGAGCCTACAATGAGCAGTTCTTC
TRBJ2-3,TRBV5-1,NA,NA,CASSLGGATDTQYF,TGCGCCAGCAGCCTTGGTGGAGCCACAGATACGCAGTATTTT
TRBJ1-1,TRBV7-9,NA,NA,CASSQRQDEAFF,TGTGCCAGCAGCCAAAGACAGGATGAAGCTTTCTTT
TRBJ2-2,TRBV4-3,NA,NA,CASSQAHRGRTGELFF,TGCGCCAGCAGCCAAGCGCATCGGGGTCGCACCGGGGAGCTGTTTTTT
TRBJ2-2,TRBV5-4,TRBD2,NA,CASSLSSGKPNTGELFF,TGTGCCAGCAGCTTATCTAGCGGGAAGCCCAACACCGGGGAGCTGTTTTTT
TRBJ2-1,TRBV11-2,TRBD2,NA,CASSLAGVAGVSRYNEQFF,TGTGCCAGCAGCTTAGCCGGGGTAGCGGGAGTGTCGCGCTACAATGAGCAGTTCTTC
TRBJ1-3,TRBV13,NA,once,CASSLRGGVAGNTIYF,TGTGCCAGCAGCTTACGGGGGGGTGTTGCTGGAAACACCATATATTTT
TRBJ1-4,TRBV18,NA,NA,CASSYDGKSNEKLFF,TGTGCCAGCTCTTACGACGGGAAATCTAATGAAAAACTGTTTTTT
TRBJ2-3,TRBV9,NA,NA,CASSVGGEADTQYF,TGTGCCAGCAGCGTAGGGGGGGAGGCAGATACGCAGTATTTT
TRBJ2-2,TRBV14,TRBD1,NA,CASSGRTGAGELFF,TGTGCCAGCAGCGGACGGACAGGGGCTGGGGAGCTGTTTTTT
TRBJ2-7,TRBV4-1,TRBD1,once,CASSHSPPGQGRDEQYF,TGCGCCAGCAGCCATAGCCCACCGGGACAGGGGAGAGACGAGCAGTACTTC
TRBJ2-7,TRBV2,TRBD2,few,CASALAGGGILEQYF,TGTGCCAGCGCACTAGCGGGAGGAGGGATTTTGGAGCAGTACTTC
TRBJ2-1,TRBV6-4,NA,once,CASSDSSRGDYNEQFF,TGTGCCAGCAGTGACTCATCCAGGGGGGACTACAATGAGCAGTTCTTC
TRBJ1-6,TRBV30,NA,NA,CAWMLAGLGISPLHF,TGTGCCTGGATGCTTGCGGGATTGGGAATTTCACCCCTCCACTTT
TRBJ2-3,TRBV13,TRBD1,NA,CASSTGTGSNTDTQYF,TGTGCCAGCAGCACCGGGACAGGGAGCAACACAGATACGCAGTATTTT
TRBJ2-5,TRBV7-9,NA,NA,CASSSRDLQETQYF,TGTGCCAGCAGCTCACGGGATCTCCAAGAGACCCAGTACTTC
TRBJ2-1,TRBV19,TRBD2,NA,CASTLAGGNEQFF,TGTGCCAGTACACTAGCGGGAGGCAATGAGCAGTTCTTC
TRBJ1-5,TRBV27,TRBD1,NA,CASSSGTGNQPQHF,TGTGCCAGCAGTTCAGGGACAGGGAATCAGCCCCAGCATTTT
TRBJ2-7,TRBV7-2,NA,once,CASSPGPYEQYF,TGTGCCAGCAGCCCAGGCCCCTACGAGCAGTACTTC
TRBJ2-1,TRBV19,NA,NA,CASRQEIADSNEQFF,TGTGCCAGTAGACAGGAAATAGCGGATAGCAATGAGCAGTTCTTC
TRBJ2-1,TRBV7-3,NA,NA,CASSLTGRNEQFF,TGTGCCAGCAGCTTAACTGGGCGAAATGAGCAGTTCTTC
TRBJ2-1,TRBV10-1,TRBD2,NA,CASSEHQSVPGLAANEQFF,TGCGCCAGCAGTGAGCACCAGAGCGTTCCGGGACTAGCGGCCAATGAGCAGTTCTTC
TRBJ1-1,TRBV5-1,TRBD1,NA,CASRAGTANTEAFF,TGCGCCAGCAGGGCCGGGACAGCGAACACTGAAGCTTTCTTT
TRBJ2-7,TRBV7-8,NA,NA,CASSLVDSYEQYF,TGTGCCAGCAGCTTAGTAGACAGCTACGAGCAGTACTTC
TRBJ2-3,TRBV5-1,TRBD2,NA,CASSPIAGGPKADTQYF,TGCGCCAGCAGCCCAATAGCGGGAGGCCCCAAGGCAGATACGCAGTATTTT
TRBJ2-1,TRBV11-3,TRBD1,NA,CASSLGQGILNEQFF,TGTGCCAGCAGCTTGGGACAGGGGATTCTGAATGAGCAGTTCTTC